The entry below describes one T cell receptor (beta chain). This entry is derived from a study of OX40 agonist ivuxolimab in advanced cancers. The V gene lost 10 bases and the J gene lost 1 base, with 17 bases spanning the gap. This CDR3 contains 15 residues. Germline lookup yields CDR1 SEHNR and CDR2 FQNEAQ (reference sequence). The repertoire was sequenced with immunoSEQ multiplex PCR; TCRdb's copy has only in-frame clones and lacks some. There are around 67,000 clones in the sample; around nine tenths occur only once, and about 1.3% lies in the top ten. This receptor was taken from an adult with an advanced solid tumor such as melanoma, head and neck, liver or kidney cancer. The chain links TRBV7-9 to TRBJ1-5; no clear D. Specimen: CD4+ or CD8+ T cells sorted from blood, collected in a trial of the OX40 agonist ivuxolimab. The CDR3 spells CANGLRGASNQPQHF. DNA for the CDR3: TGTGCCAACGGTCTCCGCGGCGCGAGCAATCAGCCCCAGCATTTT.